In this sample, the clone carrying this T cell receptor (beta chain) turned up many times. Its antigen is currently unknown. Time point described: persistent/refractory GD, antithyroid drugs over 5 years with positive TRAb. RNA isolated from PBMCs was used to make the TCR library. CDR1 is SNHLY, CDR2 FYNNEI, per germline. V was clipped by 6 bases and J by 4 bases; unmatched bases: 5. This CDR3 comprises 13 residues. This sample is drawn from a study of regulatory T cells in long-lasting Graves disease. Looking at the study overall: Treatment with antithyroid drugs for over 5 years, together with positive TSH receptor antibodies, meant persistent Graves' disease. The study's findings and limits: Persistent disease preferred TRBV28, TRBJ1-2 and TRBJ2-5; new disease, TRBV20-1 and TRBJ2-1. Persistent patients shared more public clonotypes (2,741) than newly diagnosed patients (966). Accuracy may have been reduced by the small sample size.

Libraries of TCR beta came from iRepertoire HTBI primers plus Arm-PCR of CDR3 regions. TCRdb itself ran the multiplex PCR reads through MiXCR, one entry per CDR3 protein. The table includes some 450,000 distinct CDR3 sequences, around 20% detected once. Material: peripheral blood mononuclear cells (PBMCs), obtained when the disease was refractory, from a patient treated with antithyroid drugs. The TCR sequence derives from a female donor with Graves disease. This chain connects TRBV2 to TRBJ1-1; 7 bases agree with TRBD1. The DNA of the CDR3 is TGTGCCAGCAGCTCAGGGGGGGGCACTGAAGCTTTCTTT. Its protein is CASSSGGGTEAFF.